This TCR beta chain appears in the sequencing data of a study of Ad26.COV2.S vaccination and SARS-CoV-2 variants. Treatment noted: 15 to 20 received Ad26.COV2.S at low or high dose, single or two shots; 5 received placebo; per-sample allocation not given. Repertoires come from day 63 after the first vaccine or placebo injection. V trimming: 4 bases; J trimming: 7 bases; junction bases outside the gene matches: 9. The germline gives CDR1 LNHDA, CDR2 SQIVND (reference sequence). There are 15 residues in the CDR3. The method was immunoSEQ multiplex PCR; TCRdb's version includes in-frame clones alone and lacks a portion of them. The data contain approximately 500,000 clones, around nine tenths of them singletons. This clone occurred once. Within the sample, other DNA sequences also encode this same CDR3.

The chain employs TRBV19 and TRBJ1-5; 8 bases are shared with TRBD1. Here the sequenced sample was peripheral blood, taken in a trial of Ad26.COV2.S vaccine versus placebo. This receptor was taken from a person aged 18-65 years who received the Ad26.COV2.S COVID-19 vaccine or a placebo. CDR3 loop: CASSTTGQGGQPQHF. CDR3 nucleotide sequence: TGTGCCAGTAGTACTACAGGACAGGGTGGACAGCCCCAGCATTTT.